The 7 T cell receptor beta chains below all came from one sample that was sequenced in a study of immune heterogeneity within non-small cell lung tumors. TCR beta CDR3 was amplified by multiplex PCR, first round around 10 cycles, 32 V and 13 J primers. Via MiXCR, TCRdb re-called the multiplex PCR reads, giving one row per CDR3 protein. The sample contains 9,500 to 13,000 distinct CDR3 sequences, 30% of which appear only once. Bulk tumor genomic DNA constituted the template, at around 600 ng per sample. Widely spaced biopsies, several per primary tumor, were obtained at surgery. Patients with untreated, newly diagnosed non-small cell lung cancer underwent curative surgery. The sample taken for sequencing was lung tumor tissue. The receptors come from a woman aged 45-59 years with non-small cell lung cancer.

This clonotype showed up just a few times. Being one base from a much bigger clone, this may be a read error. The chain joins TRBV11-3 to TRBJ2-2; 7 bases agree with TRBD1. V shed 8 bases, J shed 4 bases, and the junction held 13 bases outside the gene matches. The CDR3 sequence is 16 residues long. In germline, CDR1 is SGHNT, CDR2 YENEEA. CDR3 protein: CASRLNRGTLTGELFF. CDR3 nucleotide sequence: TGTGCCAGCCGACTAAACAGGGGTACCCTCACCGGGGAGCTGTTTTTT. The full variable domain, with the rest looked up from reference TRBV11-3 and TRBJ2-2, is EAGVVQSPRYKIIEKKQPVAFWCNPISGHNTLYWYLQNLGQGPELLIRYENEEAVDDSQLPKDRFSAERLKGVDSTLKIQPAELGDSAVYLCASRLNRGTLTGELFFGEGSRLTVL.

Judged by abundance, this clonotype is medium-sized (0.01 to 0.1%). The chain joins TRBV3-1 to TRBJ2-5, with 9 bases lining up with TRBD1. The trim removed 5 bases at V and 4 bases at J, leaving 5 bases unmatched. The CDR3 loop spans 14 amino acids. CDR1 and CDR2 (germline): LGHDT, YNNKEL (reference sequence). This CDR3 is CASSLGTGTETQYF. For the CDR3, the DNA is TGTGCCAGCAGCTTAGGGACAGGGACAGAGACCCAGTACTTC.

This sequence joins TRBV12-3 or TRBV12-4 and TRBJ1-1; 10 bases are a match to TRBD1. Trimming took 6 bases from V and 2 from J; bases not matched to a gene: 6. The CDR3 length is 15 residues. In nucleotides, the CDR3 is TGTGCCAGCAGCCGGACAGGGGGGGTAAACACTGAAGCTTTCTTT. The encoded protein is CASSRTGGVNTEAFF.

The chain has TRBV9 and TRBJ2-6; no reliable D call. Trimming left V 3 bases short and J 0 bases short, with 4 bases between. CDR1 is SGDLS and CDR2 is YYNGEE in the germline V gene. This CDR3 is built from 14 residues. CDR3 loop: CASSDFSGANVLTF. As DNA, the CDR3 is TGTGCCAGCAGCGATTTCTCTGGGGCCAACGTCCTGACTTTC.

This chain links TRBV7-9 with TRBJ2-7; possibly TRBD1 for D (6 bases). CDR3 size: 14 residues. Germline lookup yields CDR1 SEHNR and CDR2 FQNEAQ (reference sequence). V gave up 2 bases and J gave up 0 bases, with 8 bases separating them. CDR3 coding DNA: TGTGCCAGCAGCTTAACGGACAGCTCCTACGAGCAGTACTTC. The encoded protein is CASSLTDSSYEQYF.

Comment on this clonotype: This CDR3 is missing its conserved last phenylalanine or tryptophan, likely due to a read error. Because the CDR3's place on the DNA is in doubt, the DNA is left out and the CDR3 is given as listed by TCRdb. The rearrangement uses TRBV4-1 and TRBJ2-3; no check of the table's D call, TRBD2, against the DNA was made. The CDR3 length is 18 residues, termini included. Germline CDR1 and CDR2: MGHRA and YSYEKL. The CDR3 spells CASSQDVAGGGYEQYFGP.

The V and J genes are TRBV19 and TRBJ1-1; D remains ambiguous. V was cut by 9 bases and J by 6 bases, with 14 bases left in between. In germline, CDR1 is LNHDA, CDR2 SQIVND (reference sequence). This CDR3 is 12 amino acids long. The CDR3 nucleotides read TGTGCCAGCTCCTTTAGTCGAGCTGAAGCTTTCTTT. Its protein product is CASSFSRAEAFF. Using reference TRBV19 and TRBJ1-1 for the parts outside the CDR3, the full variable domain is DGGITQSPKYLFRKEGQNVTLSCEQNLNHDAMYWYRQDPGQGLRLIYYSQIVNDFQKGDIAEGYSVSREKKESFPLTVTSAQKNPTAFYLCASSFSRAEAFFGQGTRLTVV.